The clone carrying this TCR beta chain was seen only a few times. What it binds is unknown. Treatment specified: roughly 11-day PBMC culture with coronavirus spike peptide pools or control peptides (ViraFEST assay). ViraFEST relied on peptide pools to expand antigen-specific T cells; the TCRs were sequenced afterward. Half the growth medium was swapped for new IL-2 medium on days 3 and 7. The CDR3 spans 14 residues. The germline V and J ends were trimmed by 6 bases and 7 bases, with 13 bases remaining between them. CDR1 is SGHTA and CDR2 is FQGTGA in the germline V gene. This sample is drawn from a study of vaccination and CD4 T cells after COVID-19. Looking at the study overall: The convalescent group had six males, four females, seven Caucasians, two Asians, one multiracial.

Cultured CD4+ T cell DNA underwent sequencing with the Oncomine TCR Beta short-read assay. It was from cultured CD4+ T cells that genomic DNA was extracted. TCRdb called the PCR reads again in MiXCR, with one record for every CDR3 protein. The repertoire holds around 26,000 distinct CDR3 sequences, with 67% as singletons. This sequence joins TRBV7-3 and TRBJ1-6; TRBD1 might be the D (6 bases). The sample in question was CD4+ T cells from blood, cultured in vitro, obtained after SARS-CoV-2 vaccination. The TCR sequence derives from a human donor who received a COVID-19 vaccine. The CDR3 DNA sequence: TGTGCCAGCAGAGGATCGGGGGCAAATTCACCCCTCCACTTT. Its translation is CASRGSGANSPLHF.